This T cell receptor beta chain was captured by sequencing in a study of early T cells in non-severe SARS-CoV-2 infection. Study context: Sequencing of unsorted whole blood was done on bulk RNA, leaving chains unpaired. The study, taken as a whole, reports: Matching with VDJdb favored anti-spike CD8 responses (missing private and CD4 specificities).

With 5 bases clipped from V and 4 bases from J, the junction kept 4 bases outside the gene matches. CDR1 and CDR2 from the germline V gene are DFQATT and SNEGSKA (reference sequence). This CDR3 is built from 13 residues. The sample holds many counts of this clonotype. Its antigen is unidentified. Unique molecular identifiers (one per individual cDNA molecule) were attached. TCRdb independently ran MiXCR on the 5' RACE reads; one entry per CDR3 protein. The sample holds some 70,000 distinct CDR3 sequences, about 9% seen once. This sequence originates from an adult who was a healthcare worker with PCR-confirmed SARS-CoV-2 infection or an uninfected control (not recorded which). The sequenced material came from whole blood. The rearrangement uses TRBV20-1 and TRBJ2-7; 11 bases map to TRBD2. The CDR3 spells CSADLAGGYEQYF. CDR3 DNA: TGCAGTGCTGATCTAGCGGGAGGATACGAGCAGTACTTC.